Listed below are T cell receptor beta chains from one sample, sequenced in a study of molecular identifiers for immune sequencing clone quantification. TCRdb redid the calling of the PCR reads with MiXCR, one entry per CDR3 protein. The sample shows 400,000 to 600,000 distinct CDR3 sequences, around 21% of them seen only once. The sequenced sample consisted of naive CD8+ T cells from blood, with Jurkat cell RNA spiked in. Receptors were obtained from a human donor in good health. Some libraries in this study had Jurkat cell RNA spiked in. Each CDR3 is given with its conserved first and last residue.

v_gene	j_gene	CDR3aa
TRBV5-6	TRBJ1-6	CASSYGKATLHF
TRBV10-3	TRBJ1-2	CAIREVGQGFSYTF
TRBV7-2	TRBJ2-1	CASSNLPRLGADEQFF
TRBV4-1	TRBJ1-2	CASSPLPGSSNYGYTF
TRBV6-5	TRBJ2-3	CAGSYSGTEQYF
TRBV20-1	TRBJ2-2	CSARVTGTGYTGELFF
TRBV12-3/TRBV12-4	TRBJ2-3	CASSTGGPSTDTQYF
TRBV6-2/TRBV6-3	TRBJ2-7	CASRSSRTGQPEQYF
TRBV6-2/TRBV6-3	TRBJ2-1	CASSYDTRGPEGYNEQFF
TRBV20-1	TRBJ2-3	CSARDIVGPTDTQYF
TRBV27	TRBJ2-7	CASLGRGGTNEQYF
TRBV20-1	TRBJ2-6	CSARTSGRAPWANVLTF
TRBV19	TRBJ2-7	CASSIGTGVGEQYF
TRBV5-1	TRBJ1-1	CASSAEQEREAFF
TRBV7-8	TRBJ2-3	CASSLDSLGNYYTDTQYF
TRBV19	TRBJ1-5	CASRPTGQGHQPQHF
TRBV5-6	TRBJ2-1	CASSSRQVRGHEQFF
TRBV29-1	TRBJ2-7	CSVAGTSGTYEQYF
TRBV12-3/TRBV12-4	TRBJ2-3	CASSFRDGTDTQYF
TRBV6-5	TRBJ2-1	CASSYSGGGLYNEQFF
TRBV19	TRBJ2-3	CASSSTSGGTSSTDTQYF
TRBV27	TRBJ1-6	CASSSQGAQGNSPLHF
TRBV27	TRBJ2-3	CASNHRGLSDTQYF
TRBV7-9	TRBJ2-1	CASSLPWAGDYNEQFF